This TCR beta chain was captured by sequencing in a study of OX40 agonist ivuxolimab in advanced cancers. About this clone itself: No antigen is known for it.

General study findings and limits: At doses 0.1 to 3.0 mg/kg, CD4+ and CD8+ clones expanded. Also present in some nonresponders was a low level of normalized T-cell clonal expansion. Among the lowest levels of clonal expansion were found in partial responders at 0.1-3.0 mg/kg.

With autoimmune disease history or systemic immunosuppression, patients were excluded. Sequencing was performed with immunoSEQ multiplex PCR; in TCRdb, only in-frame clones are kept and a portion is missing. The table has roughly 61,000 clones, 82% seen once. This CDR3 contains 14 residues. Trimming took off 0 bases at V and 2 bases at J, with 7 bases between the two ends. Germline values: CDR1 KGHSH, CDR2 LQKENI. The rearrangement uses TRBV18 and TRBJ2-5; no clear D gene. This sample comprised CD4+ or CD8+ T cells sorted from blood, obtained in a trial of the OX40 agonist ivuxolimab. The clonotype comes from an adult with an advanced solid tumor such as melanoma, head and neck, liver or kidney cancer. The CDR3 DNA follows: TGTGCCAGCTCACCACCGGAAAGGCAAGAGACCCAGTACTTC. Translation: CASSPPERQETQYF.